This is a list of T cell receptor beta chains from one sample in a study of graft-versus-host responses after intestinal transplantation. Repertoires were generated with immunoSEQ multiplex PCR, while TCRdb's copy carries only in-frame clones and drops some. In the table there are 130,000 or so clones, nearly 95% of which are singletons. Which antigens these TCRs recognize remains unknown. The sequenced sample was unstimulated CD4+ T cells sorted from spleen or lymph node cells, obtained before intestinal transplant. The receptors were gathered from a human donor who received an intestinal transplant. CDR3s include the opening cysteine and the closing phenylalanine or tryptophan. The D gene is left open where the match is weak. Clone size appears in some rows only: once, few, many, or a class for an expanded clone.

j_gene,v_gene,abundance,d_gene,CDR3aa,CDR3nt
TRBJ2-5,TRBV12-5,once,.,CASGSAGLQETQYF,TGTGCTAGTGGTTCGGCGGGATTACAAGAGACCCAGTACTTC
TRBJ2-7,TRBV6-5,.,.,CASSSIAEGYEQYF,TGTGCCAGCAGTTCCATAGCGGAGGGGTACGAGCAGTACTTC
TRBJ2-3,TRBV6-1,.,.,CASSPLGGLDTQYF,TGTGCCAGCAGTCCTCTGGGGGGGCTGGATACGCAGTATTTT
TRBJ2-6,TRBV7-2,.,.,CASSPPRGLSSGANVLTF,TGTGCCAGCAGCCCCCCTAGGGGGTTAAGCTCTGGGGCCAACGTCCTGACTTTC
TRBJ2-7,TRBV7-8,.,TRBD2,CASSLGGGLISYEQYF,TGTGCCAGCAGCTTAGGTGGGGGACTAATCTCCTACGAGCAGTACTTC
TRBJ2-3,TRBV9,.,.,CASSPDTDTQYF,TGTGCCAGCAGCCCGGACACAGATACGCAGTATTTT
TRBJ2-1,TRBV28,.,.,CASSSKKQFF,TGTGCCAGCAGTTCCAAAAAGCAGTTCTTC
TRBJ2-1,TRBV4-1,.,.,CASSQERQGEQFF,TGCGCCAGCAGCCAAGAAAGACAAGGCGAGCAGTTCTTC
TRBJ2-4,TRBV4-2,.,TRBD2,CASSQELAGAPNIQYF,TGTGCCAGCAGCCAAGAGCTAGCGGGAGCACCAAACATTCAGTACTTC
TRBJ2-5,TRBV28,.,TRBD2,CASSTRLAGGRREETQYF,TGTGCCAGCAGTACAAGACTAGCGGGAGGGCGGCGGGAAGAGACCCAGTACTTC
TRBJ2-2,TRBV19,.,TRBD2,CASSRLAGFYTGELFF,TGTGCCAGTAGCCGACTAGCGGGATTTTACACCGGGGAGCTGTTTTTT
TRBJ1-1,TRBV11-2,.,.,CASSLERNTEAFF,TGTGCCAGCAGCTTAGAACGGAACACTGAAGCTTTCTTT
TRBJ2-7,TRBV11-3,.,TRBD1,CASSLGQGGYEQYF,TGTGCCAGCAGCCTGGGACAGGGAGGCTACGAGCAGTACTTC
TRBJ2-7,TRBV11-2,.,.,CASSLSPENEQYF,TGTGCCAGCAGCTTATCCCCCGAGAACGAGCAGTACTTC
TRBJ2-5,TRBV6-1,.,.,CASSEWATNQETQYF,TGTGCCAGCAGTGAATGGGCAACAAACCAAGAGACCCAGTACTTC